The sequence of this T cell receptor beta chain was determined in a study of early T cells in non-severe SARS-CoV-2 infection. Study-level information: Sequencing input comprised bulk RNA from unsorted whole blood; chain pairing was not available. Overall study findings and caveats: Anti-spike CD8 responses were favored in VDJdb matching, and private and CD4 specificities were missed.

Attachment of unique molecular identifiers to individual cDNA molecules was performed. Each CDR3 protein is one row after TCRdb ran MiXCR on the 5' RACE reads. This sample has roughly 66,000 distinct CDR3 sequences, with approximately 9.1% found just once. In regard to this clonotype: As yet, its antigen is unknown.

Germline lookup yields CDR1 SGHTA and CDR2 FQGTGA. CDR3 length: 16 residues. V was pared by 3 bases and J by 2 bases, with 6 bases of the junction left unmatched. The chain employs TRBV7-3 and TRBJ2-3, with TRBD2 matching 9 bases. The sample consisted of whole blood. This receptor was taken from an adult who was a healthcare worker with PCR-confirmed SARS-CoV-2 infection or an uninfected control (not recorded which). The CDR3 DNA sequence: TGTGCCAGCAGCTTGACTAGCGGATACTCCACAGATACGCAGTATTTT. This sequence encodes CASSLTSGYSTDTQYF.